This T cell receptor beta chain was documented in a study of blood T cell repertoires in COVID-19. Method: immunoSEQ multiplex PCR; TCRdb's copy keeps in-frame clones and lacks some. The sample includes about 370,000 clones, around 91% of them seen just once. J gave up 15 bases and V 4 bases, and 11 bases lay outside the gene matches. The CDR3 runs 13 residues. CDR1 and CDR2 (germline): SSHAT, FNYEAQ (reference sequence). This TCR was recovered from a man between 18 and 35 years old who had recovered from COVID-19. This rearrangement joins TRBV7-7 to TRBJ2-1; the match to TRBD2 covers 8 bases. The sample was PBMCs or T cells enriched from blood (not recorded which). The CDR3 protein is CASSSTTGTSMFF. CDR3 coding DNA: TGTGCCAGCAGCTCAACAACCGGGACTAGTATGTTCTTC. Complete variable domain (other parts from reference TRBV7-7 and TRBJ2-1): GAGVSQSPRYKVTKRGQDVTLRCDPISSHATLYWYQQALGQGPEFLTYFNYEAQPDKSGLPSDRFSAERPEGSISTLTIQRTEQRDSAMYRCASSSTTGTSMFFGPGTRLTVL.